The entry below describes one T cell receptor (beta chain). What it recognizes is unknown. Autoimmune disease history or systemic immunosuppression meant exclusion. The repertoire was sequenced with immunoSEQ multiplex PCR; TCRdb's copy has only in-frame clones and lacks some. The sample consists of around 94,000 clones, more than 90% of them appearing once. These data originate in a study of OX40 agonist ivuxolimab in advanced cancers. Study context: Prior therapy, whether anti-PD-1, anti-PD-L1 or anti-CTLA-4, was allowed, and about 40% had some.

General study points: Antigen specificity of clonally expanded peripheral T cells was not established. At 0.1 to 3.0 mg/kg and by week 6, clonal expansion occurred in CD4+ and CD8+ blood T cells.

This receptor was obtained from an adult with an advanced solid tumor such as melanoma, head and neck, liver or kidney cancer. Sequenced material: CD4+ or CD8+ T cells sorted from blood, taken in a trial of the OX40 agonist ivuxolimab.

The CDR3 is CASSGQGGIDEQFF. CDR3 DNA: TGTGCCAGCAGTGGACAGGGAGGTATTGATGAGCAGTTCTTC. The V and J genes are TRBV2 and TRBJ2-1; tentatively, D is TRBD1 (7 bases). The CDR3 is 14 amino acids. Germline V lookup: CDR1 SNHLY, CDR2 FYNNEI. Between the trimmed V and J ends, which lost 4 bases and 8 bases, there was a span of 15 bases. The entire variable domain, with the rest obtained from reference TRBV2 and TRBJ2-1, is as follows: EPEVTQTPSHQVTQMGQEVILRCVPISNHLYFYWYRQILGQKVEFLVSFYNNEISEKSEIFDDQFSVERPDGSNFTLKIRSTKLEDSAMYFCASSGQGGIDEQFFGPGTRLTVL.